One and the same sample provided the 32 T cell receptor beta chains below, sequenced in a study of blood T cell repertoires in COVID-19. Assay: immunoSEQ multiplex PCR; the TCRdb copy retains only in-frame clones and omits some. The sample lists 25,000 to 35,000 clones, roughly 84% seen once, with about 25% in the top ten. Sequencing input: peripheral blood. Receptor source: a man in his 70s with active COVID-19.

The rearrangement joins TRBV3-1 (or the pseudogene TRBV3-2) to TRBJ2-3; TRBD2 agrees at 9 bases. Germline assignment: CDR1 LGHDT and CDR2 YNNKEL (reference sequence). The V segment lost 1 base and the J segment 3 bases; nucleotides outside the gene matches: 14. This CDR3 is 19 amino acids long. CDR3 nucleotides: TGTGCCAGCAGCCAAGTTTCTAGCGGGAAGTTGACGGGGACAGATACGCAGTATTTT. It yields the protein CASSQVSSGKLTGTDTQYF.

V usage is TRBV2 and J usage is TRBJ1-3; tentative D call: TRBD1 (5 bases). Germline CDR1 is SNHLY and CDR2 is FYNNEI. The CDR3 sequence is 14 residues long. V was clipped by 4 bases and J by 4 bases, with 11 bases between them. The CDR3 DNA reads TGTGCCAGCAGTGGGGCGGGGCGGGGAAACACCATATATTTT. This encodes CASSGAGRGNTIYF. The variable domain in full, completed from reference TRBV2 and TRBJ1-3, reads EPEVTQTPSHQVTQMGQEVILRCVPISNHLYFYWYRQILGQKVEFLVSFYNNEISEKSEIFDDQFSVERPDGSNFTLKIRSTKLEDSAMYFCASSGAGRGNTIYFGEGSWLTVV.

This chain uses TRBV27 with TRBJ1-4, with D hard to call. The germline V and J ends were trimmed by 5 bases and 3 bases, with 16 bases remaining between them. In germline, CDR1 is MNHEY, CDR2 SMNVEV (reference sequence). The CDR3 has 16 amino acids. CDR3 in DNA: TGTGCCAGCAGTCCCCGAGTCTCGCGGGCTAATGAAAAACTGTTTTTT. Amino acids: CASSPRVSRANEKLFF.

The chain recombines TRBV19 with TRBJ1-6; tentative D call: TRBD1 (5 bases). CDR3 length: 16 residues. CDR1 is LNHDA, CDR2 SQIVND, per germline (reference sequence). Deletions cut 4 bases from V and 5 bases from J, with 15 bases between. The CDR3 nucleotides are TGTGCCAGTAGTACGCTCACATCAGGGAATAATTCACCCCTCCACTTT. This codes for CASSTLTSGNNSPLHF.

The chain joins TRBV7-2 to TRBJ2-2, with D maybe TRBD2 (7 bases). Germline V gene lookup returns CDR1 SGHTA and CDR2 FQGNSA. Deletions cut 2 bases from V and 7 bases from J, with 14 bases between. This CDR3 is built from 15 residues. DNA for the CDR3: TGTGCCAGCAGCTTAAAGTTGCGGGGGCGCGGGGAGCTGTTTTTT. It codes for CASSLKLRGRGELFF.

V is TRBV28 and J is TRBJ1-1; D gene uncertain. Germline V gives CDR1 MDHEN, CDR2 SYDVKM. The CDR3 has 11 amino acids. V gave up 3 bases and J gave up 8 bases, with 7 bases separating them. The CDR3 nucleotides read TGTGCCAGCAGTTTGGGCAGGGAAGCTTTCTTT. The encoded protein is CASSLGREAFF.

The CDR3 coding sequence is TGTGCCAGCAGTTTCAGGGGCACTGAAGCTTTCTTT. This sequence encodes CASSFRGTEAFF. V usage is TRBV28 and J usage is TRBJ1-1; weak D call: TRBD1 (6 bases). V lost 3 bases and J lost 4, with 6 bases in between. Germline V gives CDR1 MDHEN, CDR2 SYDVKM. The CDR3 has 12 residues.

This clone was seen a few times. The rearrangement uses TRBV6-5 and TRBJ2-7, with TRBD1 identical over 11 bases. CDR1 MNHEY and CDR2 SVGAGI come from the germline V gene. The V segment lost 2 bases and the J segment 4 bases; nucleotides outside the gene matches: 1. CDR3 length: 14 amino acids. CDR3 region: CASSYGTGGYEQYF. In nucleotides, the CDR3 is TGTGCCAGCAGTTACGGGACAGGGGGTTACGAGCAGTACTTC.

The sample holds a few counts of this clone. This chain joins TRBV7-9 and TRBJ2-3; tentatively, D is TRBD1 (7 bases). The CDR3 is 12 amino acids. From germline, CDR1 is SEHNR and CDR2 FQNEAQ (reference sequence). Deletions cut 6 bases from V and 9 bases from J, with 13 bases between. DNA for the CDR3: TGTGCCAGCAGTCCAGGGGGGCAAACGCAGTATTTT. Translated: CASSPGGQTQYF.

The CDR3 sequence is CASSISAGRNTIYF. The CDR3 DNA reads as TGTGCCAGTAGTATCAGCGCAGGGAGAAACACCATATATTTT. This chain connects TRBV19 to TRBJ1-3, with a tentative D call TRBD1 (5 bases). V gave up 3 bases and J gave up 5 bases, with 11 bases separating them. CDR3 length: 14 amino acids. The V gene's germline CDR1 is LNHDA and CDR2 SQIVND (reference sequence).

The gene calls are TRBV4-1 and TRBJ1-1, with 9 bases fitting TRBD1. Looked up from germline, CDR1 is MGHRA and CDR2 is YSYEKL. This CDR3 has 15 amino acids. With V trimmed by 3 bases and J by 3 bases, 5 bases remained unmatched. CDR3 bases: TGCGCCAGCAGCCATGTACAGGGGGCTGACACTGAAGCTTTCTTT. It yields the protein CASSHVQGADTEAFF.

The rearrangement links TRBV18 to TRBJ1-2; weak D call: TRBD1 (6 bases). The V and J ends lost 4 bases and 3 bases respectively, with 12 bases between them. The CDR3 is made up of 14 amino acids. In germline, CDR1 is KGHSH, CDR2 LQKENI. For the CDR3, the DNA is TGTGCCAGCTCACTGTTTCGACAGGACTATGGCTACACCTTC. It translates to CASSLFRQDYGYTF. Together with reference TRBV18 and TRBJ1-2, the CDR3 gives the full variable domain: NAGVMQNPRHLVRRRGQEARLRCSPMKGHSHVYWYRQLPEEGLKFMVYLQKENIIDESGMPKERFSAEFPKEGPSILRIQQVVRGDSAAYFCASSLFRQDYGYTFGSGTRLTVV.

The rearrangement joins TRBV5-6 to TRBJ1-5; D is unclear. Trimming stripped 2 bases from V and 3 bases from J, with 3 bases between. In germline, CDR1 is SGHDT, CDR2 YYEEEE. There are 12 residues in the CDR3. In DNA, the CDR3 is TGTGCCAGCAGCTTCTACAATCAGCCCCAGCATTTT. This gives the protein CASSFYNQPQHF. The full variable domain, with the rest looked up from reference TRBV5-6 and TRBJ1-5, is DAGVTQSPTHLIKTRGQQVTLRCSPKSGHDTVSWYQQALGQGPQFIFQYYEEEERQRGNFPDRFSGHQFPNYSSELNVNALLLGDSALYLCASSFYNQPQHFGDGTRLSIL.

This clone was detected only once. J is TRBJ2-7 and V is TRBV11-3, with 9 positions matching TRBD2. The CDR3 is made up of 14 amino acids. CDR1 is SGHNT, CDR2 YENEEA, per germline. V lost 3 bases to trimming and J lost 6 bases; unmatched junction nucleotides: 6. The DNA for the CDR3 is TGTGCCAGCAGCTTGGGCGGGGGGGCCGGCGAGCAGTACTTC. It translates to CASSLGGGAGEQYF.

The chain has TRBV5-6 and TRBJ2-7, with D maybe TRBD2 (7 bases). Germline CDR1 SGHDT, CDR2 YYEEEE. Between the trimmed V and J ends, which lost 2 bases and 0 bases, there was a span of 15 bases. The length of the CDR3 is 16 residues. In DNA, the CDR3 is TGTGCCAGCAGCTTTATGGGGGGGCGAGGCTCCTACGAGCAGTACTTC. As protein: CASSFMGGRGSYEQYF.

The V call is TRBV24-1, the J call TRBJ1-2; D is unresolved. Between the trimmed V and J ends, which lost 0 bases and 2 bases, there was a span of 6 bases. The CDR3 has 14 amino acids. The germline V gene has CDR1 KGHDR and CDR2 SFDVKD. Written as DNA, the CDR3 is TGTGCCACCAGTGATTTGTCCAGGAACTATGGCTACACCTTC. Protein sequence: CATSDLSRNYGYTF.

The J gene is TRBJ2-7, the V gene TRBV6-2 or TRBV6-3; 7 bases line up with TRBD2. The V gene end was trimmed by 8 bases and the J gene end by 1 base; junction bases not matched to a gene: 11. The germline gives CDR1 MNHEY, CDR2 SVGEGT. The CDR3 covers 15 residues. The CDR3 sequence is CASGRASGLSYEQYF. In DNA form, the CDR3 reads TGTGCCAGCGGCCGAGCTAGCGGACTGTCCTACGAGCAGTACTTC.

This chain connects TRBV7-6 to TRBJ2-4, with TRBD2 matching over 7 bases. V was pared by 5 bases and J by 8 bases, with 12 bases of the junction left unmatched. Germline CDR1 and CDR2: SGHVS and FNYEAQ. This CDR3 region has 15 residues. The CDR3 sequence is CASSQNLAAGDIQYF. The CDR3 nucleotides are TGTGCCAGCAGCCAAAATCTAGCGGCCGGGGACATTCAGTACTTC.

The rearrangement uses TRBV5-4 and TRBJ2-3; 8 nucleotides line up with TRBD2. After removal of 1 base from V and 1 base from J, the junction contained 5 bases not matched to a gene. CDR1 is SGHNT and CDR2 is YYREEE in the germline V gene (reference sequence). The CDR3 is made up of 16 amino acids. The CDR3 protein is CASSLRRGAGTDTQYF. DNA for the CDR3: TGTGCCAGCAGCTTGCGGCGGGGGGCCGGCACAGATACGCAGTATTTT.

The rearrangement uses TRBV6-6 and TRBJ2-7, with D possibly being TRBD2 (5 bases). Trimming cost V 7 bases and J 6 bases, with 22 bases left between them. Germline lookup yields CDR1 MNHNY and CDR2 SVGAGI (reference sequence). The CDR3 contains 15 residues. CDR3 residues: CASTTDTGYFSEQYF. CDR3 nucleotides: TGTGCCAGCACCACCGACACGGGATACTTCAGCGAGCAGTACTTC.

The chain uses TRBV30 and TRBJ1-6, with a tentative D call TRBD1 (5 bases). Trimming pared 4 bases from V and 3 bases from J, leaving 13 bases between. The CDR3 runs to 15 residues. Germline V gives CDR1 GTSNPN, CDR2 SVGIG (reference sequence). CDR3 bases: TGTGCCTGGACCCGATCGGGGGTCTATAATTCACCCCTCCACTTT. It encodes CAWTRSGVYNSPLHF.

The DNA for the CDR3 is TGTGCCAGCTCACCGTTGGGCAGGAACACCGGGGAGCTGTTTTTT. Its translation: CASSPLGRNTGELFF. V is TRBV18 and J is TRBJ2-2, with D unresolved. The CDR3 spans 15 residues. Germline V lookup: CDR1 KGHSH, CDR2 LQKENI. V was pared by 3 bases and J by 1 base, with 9 bases between.

In this sample, this clone turned up a few times. CDR3 sequence reads: CASSPVTGDQPQHF. The CDR3 DNA is TGTGCCAGCTCACCAGTCACAGGTGATCAGCCCCAGCATTTT. The rearrangement links TRBV18 to TRBJ1-5, with a weak D call TRBD1 (5 bases). Germline V gene lookup returns CDR1 KGHSH and CDR2 LQKENI. The CDR3 is made up of 14 amino acids. Trimming cost V 2 bases and J 5 bases, with 10 bases left between them.

The V gene is TRBV18, the J gene TRBJ1-5; the match to TRBD1 covers 7 bases. Losses at the gene ends were 2 bases for V and 4 bases for J; bases not matched to a gene: 5. CDR1 is KGHSH and CDR2 is LQKENI in the germline V gene. This CDR3 is 15 amino acids long. CDR3 nucleotides: TGTGCCAGCTCACCAGGACAGGTCTTAAATCAGCCCCAGCATTTT. This gives the protein CASSPGQVLNQPQHF.

The gene calls are TRBV12-3 or TRBV12-4 and TRBJ2-5; D ambiguous. This CDR3 spans 11 amino acids. V was trimmed by 6 bases and J by 5 bases, leaving 7 bases between them. CDR3 protein: CASSSTETQYF. In DNA form, the CDR3 reads TGTGCCAGCAGCTCGACTGAGACCCAGTACTTC.

This clone was counted at least ten times. The chain combines TRBV3-1 (or the pseudogene TRBV3-2) with TRBJ2-1; 7 nucleotides align to TRBD1. Per germline, CDR1 LGHDT and CDR2 YNNKEL (reference sequence). This CDR3 region has 18 residues. V lost 1 base to trimming and J lost 0 bases; unmatched junction nucleotides: 9. CDR3 coding DNA: TGTGCCAGCAGCCAAGGAGGGGGCGTTCACAGCTCCTACAATGAGCAGTTCTTC. It codes for CASSQGGGVHSSYNEQFF.

The count of this clone is one. The rearrangement links TRBV6-5 to TRBJ2-7; 7 positions agree with TRBD1. This CDR3 is 14 amino acids long. V shed 7 bases, J shed 7 bases, and the junction held 13 bases outside the gene matches. CDR1 is MNHEY, CDR2 SVGAGI, per germline. CDR3 sequence reads: CASNRDSLSLEQYF. The CDR3 DNA is TGTGCCAGCAACCGGGACAGTCTATCTTTGGAGCAGTACTTC.

In nucleotides, the CDR3 is TGTGCCACCAGTGATTTTGCCAGGGGAAAAAACATTCAGTACTTC. Translation gives CATSDFARGKNIQYF. The V call is TRBV24-1, the J call TRBJ2-4, with a possible D match to TRBD1 (6 bases). This CDR3 comprises 15 residues. V was cut by 1 base and J by 4 bases, with 10 bases left in between. Germline CDR1 KGHDR, CDR2 SFDVKD.

Only one count was recorded for this clone. The chain couples TRBV5-1 to TRBJ2-1; D remains ambiguous. CDR3 length: 15 residues. Trimming removed 1 base at V and 0 bases at J, with 8 bases between. CDR1 is SGHRS and CDR2 is YFSETQ in the germline V gene. The CDR3 loop is CASSLTESSYNEQFF. DNA of the CDR3: TGCGCCAGCAGCTTGACAGAGAGCTCCTACAATGAGCAGTTCTTC.

This clone was seen more than once but under ten times. The chain joins TRBV3-1 (or the pseudogene TRBV3-2) to TRBJ2-2; D remains unclear. Trimming took 4 bases from V and 5 from J, leaving 8 bases between them. Germline V gene lookup returns CDR1 LGHDT and CDR2 YNNKEL (reference sequence). CDR3 size: 13 residues. CDR3 loop: CASSLPATGELFF. The CDR3 region has the DNA TGTGCCAGCAGCCTCCCAGCGACCGGGGAGCTGTTTTTT.

In its sample, this clone was seen a few times. V is TRBV19 and J is TRBJ2-5, with D perhaps matching TRBD1 (5 bases). The CDR3 contains 15 residues. Trimming cost V 6 bases and J 4 bases, with 18 bases left between them. Germline V lookup: CDR1 LNHDA, CDR2 SQIVND (reference sequence). CDR3 nucleotide sequence: TGTGCCAGTAGCGAAATGCAGGGTATGAGAGAGACCCAGTACTTC. Amino acids: CASSEMQGMRETQYF.

This rearrangement joins TRBV15 to TRBJ2-1; 7 bases line up with TRBD2. Germline V CDR1 and CDR2: LNHNV, YYDKDF (reference sequence). V lost 0 bases to trimming and J lost 8 bases; unmatched junction nucleotides: 7. The CDR3 runs to 15 residues. The CDR3 is CATSRDHSSGHEQFF. CDR3 DNA sequence: TGTGCCACCAGCAGAGACCACTCTAGCGGTCATGAGCAGTTCTTC.